These T cell receptor beta chains were read from a single sample in a study of T cell clonotyping in hematopoietic cell transplantation. Clones were sequenced by immunoSEQ multiplex PCR, and TCRdb holds only the in-frame ones, with some missing. The sample records roughly 5,700 clones, around 84% being singletons. Sequencing was performed on peripheral blood mononuclear cells, taken before stem cell transplant. The receptors derive from a woman aged 45-65 years with acute myeloid leukemia. Some clones in this sample may be carry-over from other donors' samples. Both conserved end residues are part of each CDR3. The D gene is left open where the match is weak. The size field is filled for only some rows; it gives once, few, many or a size class.

J: TRBJ1-1
D: NA
size: NA
V: TRBV19
DNA: TGTGCCAGTAGTATTGGGGGTAACACTGAAGCTTTCTTT
CDR3: CASSIGGNTEAFF

J: TRBJ1-2
D: NA
size: NA
V: TRBV6-1
DNA: TGTGCCAGCAGTGAAAACTTGGGCAGTAACTATGGCTACACCTTC
CDR3: CASSENLGSNYGYTF

J: TRBJ1-1
D: NA
size: NA
V: TRBV7-2
DNA: TGTGCCAGCAGCTCGACATGGAACACTGAAGCTTTCTTT
CDR3: CASSSTWNTEAFF

J: TRBJ1-2
D: NA
size: NA
V: TRBV5-1
DNA: TGCGCCAGCAGCTTGGACGGGGCAGGAACGAACTATGGCTACACCTTC
CDR3: CASSLDGAGTNYGYTF

J: TRBJ2-5
D: TRBD1
size: NA
V: TRBV19
DNA: TGTGCCAGTAGTATAGGAACAGGGGTGGGAGAGACCCAGTACTTC
CDR3: CASSIGTGVGETQYF

J: TRBJ2-7
D: TRBD1
size: few
V: TRBV5-4
DNA: TGTGCCAGCACCAAGGGACAGGACTCCTACGAGCAGTACTTC
CDR3: CASTKGQDSYEQYF

J: TRBJ2-7
D: NA
size: NA
V: TRBV7-2
DNA: TGTGCCAGCAGCTTAGAGGCAGAATACGAGCAGTACTTC
CDR3: CASSLEAEYEQYF

J: TRBJ2-3
D: NA
size: NA
V: TRBV7-8
DNA: TGTGCCAGCAGAAGAGGTGGCGCAGATACGCAGTATTTT
CDR3: CASRRGGADTQYF

J: TRBJ2-2
D: NA
size: NA
V: TRBV6-1
DNA: TGTGCCAGCAGCCGGGGGCCCAACACCGGGGAGCTGTTTTTT
CDR3: CASSRGPNTGELFF

J: TRBJ2-7
D: NA
size: NA
V: TRBV18
DNA: TGTGCCAGCTCACCTCACTCCTATGATCAGGGTCATCCCTACGAGCAGTACTTC
CDR3: CASSPHSYDQGHPYEQYF

J: TRBJ1-2
D: TRBD1
size: NA
V: TRBV2
DNA: TGTGCCAGCAGTCCCACAGGGGGCAGTAAGGGCTACACCTTC
CDR3: CASSPTGGSKGYTF

J: TRBJ1-5
D: NA
size: few
V: TRBV28
DNA: TGTGCCAGCAGTCACACTAAAAGGACGAGGGATCAGCCCCAGCATTTT
CDR3: CASSHTKRTRDQPQHF

J: TRBJ2-3
D: TRBD2
size: NA
V: TRBV10-3
DNA: TGTGCCATCAGTGGGGGGGGACCAGATACGCAGTATTTT
CDR3: CAISGGGPDTQYF

J: TRBJ2-1
D: NA
size: NA
V: TRBV11-2
DNA: TGTGCCAGCAGTCATATGGGCAATGAGCAGTTCTTC
CDR3: CASSHMGNEQFF

J: TRBJ2-5
D: NA
size: NA
V: TRBV7-2
DNA: TGTGCCAGCAGCTTAGCTCTAAAAGAGACCCAGTACTTC
CDR3: CASSLALKETQYF

J: TRBJ1-6
D: NA
size: NA
V: TRBV11-2
DNA: TGTGCCAGTAGTACCGTTGGTGGCCACAGCTCCTATAATTCACCCCTCCACTTT
CDR3: CASSTVGGHSSYNSPLHF

J: TRBJ2-1
D: TRBD1
size: NA
V: TRBV11-2
DNA: TGTGCCAGCAGCCTAGACAGGGATGATGAGCAGTTCTTC
CDR3: CASSLDRDDEQFF

J: TRBJ1-1
D: NA
size: few
V: TRBV19
DNA: TGTGCCAGTAGTATTGGGGGTGGCACTGAAGCTTTCTTT
CDR3: CASSIGGGTEAFF

J: TRBJ1-2
D: NA
size: NA
V: TRBV2
DNA: TGTGCCAGCAGTGACAGTGCGGGCTATGGCTACACCTTC
CDR3: CASSDSAGYGYTF

J: TRBJ2-7
D: NA
size: NA
V: TRBV7-2
DNA: TGTGCCAGCAGCTTAGCAGGGGGAAAATCCTACGAGCAGTACTTC
CDR3: CASSLAGGKSYEQYF

J: TRBJ2-5
D: NA
size: NA
V: TRBV29-1
DNA: TGCAGCGTTATGACAATCGGAGAGACCCAGTACTTC
CDR3: CSVMTIGETQYF

J: TRBJ2-1
D: NA
size: NA
V: TRBV10-3
DNA: TGTGCCATCAGTGAGGAGGGTGAGCAGTTCTTC
CDR3: CAISEEGEQFF

J: TRBJ2-5
D: NA
size: few
V: TRBV6-1
DNA: TGTGCCAGCAGTCCTCCCGGTCCTCATTGGGAGACCCAGTACTTC
CDR3: CASSPPGPHWETQYF

J: TRBJ1-5
D: NA
size: NA
V: TRBV9
DNA: TGTGCCAGCAGCGATGGGACCCATCAGCCCCAGCATTTT
CDR3: CASSDGTHQPQHF

J: TRBJ1-1
D: TRBD1
size: NA
V: TRBV27
DNA: TGTGCCAGCAGTTTCTTAGGGACAGGGGGTACTGAAGCTTTCTTT
CDR3: CASSFLGTGGTEAFF

J: TRBJ1-6
D: NA
size: NA
V: TRBV11-3
DNA: TGTGCCAGCAGCTTAGATTTCGAGGGCTCACCCCTCCACTTT
CDR3: CASSLDFEGSPLHF

J: TRBJ2-5
D: TRBD2
size: NA
V: TRBV7-8
DNA: TGTGCCAGCAGCTTAAACGGGGGGGGCCTACAAGAGACCCAGTACTTC
CDR3: CASSLNGGGLQETQYF

J: TRBJ2-1
D: TRBD2
size: NA
V: TRBV5-4
DNA: TGTGCCAGCAGGGGTAGCGGGGGCAGGAACAATGAGCAGTTCTTC
CDR3: CASRGSGGRNNEQFF

J: TRBJ2-7
D: NA
size: NA
V: TRBV20-1
DNA: TGCAGTGCTCCCAGGGACTACGAGCAGTACTTC
CDR3: CSAPRDYEQYF

J: TRBJ2-7
D: NA
size: NA
V: TRBV29-1
DNA: TGCAGCGTTGAGGGCGACCGTTACTCCTACGAGCAGTACTTC
CDR3: CSVEGDRYSYEQYF

J: TRBJ1-3
D: NA
size: NA
V: TRBV7-2
DNA: TGTGCCAGCAGCCTCCACCCGATTAACTCTGGAAACACCATATATTTT
CDR3: CASSLHPINSGNTIYF

J: TRBJ1-2
D: TRBD1
size: NA
V: TRBV7-6
DNA: TGTGCCAGCAGCTTCGGGACAGCAAACGACTATGGCTACACCTTC
CDR3: CASSFGTANDYGYTF

J: TRBJ1-6
D: NA
size: NA
V: TRBV4-1
DNA: TGTGCCAGCAGCCTACCGACAGGAAGCAATTCACCCCTCCACTTT
CDR3: CASSLPTGSNSPLHF

J: TRBJ1-5
D: NA
size: NA
V: TRBV6-1
DNA: TGTGCCAGCAATTTGGACGGCGGGGGGGGCCAGCCCCAGCATTTT
CDR3: CASNLDGGGGQPQHF

J: TRBJ1-3
D: NA
size: NA
V: TRBV14
DNA: TGTGCCAGCAGCCAAGGACAGCATCTTTACTCTGGAAACACCATATATTTT
CDR3: CASSQGQHLYSGNTIYF

J: TRBJ2-1
D: TRBD1
size: NA
V: TRBV11-3
DNA: TGTGCCAGCAGCTTAGGAGCCGGGACAGGGGTCAATGAGCAGTTCTTC
CDR3: CASSLGAGTGVNEQFF

J: TRBJ1-6
D: TRBD1
size: few
V: TRBV12-5
DNA: TGTGCTGGCAAACAGGGGATCCCGTCACCCCTCCACTTT
CDR3: CAGKQGIPSPLHF

J: TRBJ1-6
D: NA
size: NA
V: TRBV4-1
DNA: TGCGCCAGCAGCCAAGTGGGTGGTGGTTCACCCCTCCACTTT
CDR3: CASSQVGGGSPLHF

J: TRBJ2-3
D: TRBD2
size: NA
V: TRBV28
DNA: TGTGCCAGCAGTTCCCTCAGACTAGCGGAATACACAGATACGCAGTATTTT
CDR3: CASSSLRLAEYTDTQYF

J: TRBJ1-6
D: TRBD1
size: few
V: TRBV6-5
DNA: TGTGCCAGCAGTGCGACAGGGATGGGATCCCTCCACTTT
CDR3: CASSATGMGSLHF

J: TRBJ2-1
D: TRBD2
size: NA
V: TRBV7-2
DNA: TGTGCCAGCAGCTTAGAATGGACTAGCGGGAGTAATGGTGAGCAGTTCTTC
CDR3: CASSLEWTSGSNGEQFF

J: TRBJ2-1
D: NA
size: once
V: TRBV6-5
DNA: TGTGCCAGCAGTTACTCGCTCAGGGGGGGGTATAATGAGCAGTTCTTC
CDR3: CASSYSLRGGYNEQFF

J: TRBJ1-1
D: TRBD1
size: NA
V: TRBV4-3
DNA: TGCGCCAGCAGCCCGACAGGGGTCACTGAAGCTTTCTTT
CDR3: CASSPTGVTEAFF

J: TRBJ1-2
D: NA
size: NA
V: TRBV6-1
DNA: TGTGCCAGCAGCCAAACTAACTATGGCTACACCTTC
CDR3: CASSQTNYGYTF

J: TRBJ1-3
D: NA
size: NA
V: TRBV7-8
DNA: TGTGCCAGCAGCTTAGTATGGGGCGGCTCTGGAAACACCATATATTTT
CDR3: CASSLVWGGSGNTIYF

J: TRBJ1-2
D: TRBD1
size: NA
V: TRBV5-4
DNA: TGTGCCAGCAGCCCTCGGGACAGGGGGCTGAATGGCTACACCTTC
CDR3: CASSPRDRGLNGYTF

J: TRBJ1-5
D: NA
size: few
V: TRBV27
DNA: TGTGCCAGCAGTTTTCTGGGGGGATCGCAGCCCCAGCATTTT
CDR3: CASSFLGGSQPQHF

J: TRBJ2-2
D: TRBD2
size: NA
V: TRBV5-4
DNA: TGTGCCAGCAGACCCGGACTAGCGACAGGAGGGTTCACCGGGGAGCTGTTTTTT
CDR3: CASRPGLATGGFTGELFF

J: TRBJ1-5
D: NA
size: NA
V: TRBV10-3
DNA: TGTGCCATCAGTGTTCGAGGGGGTATTGAGCCCCAGCATTTT
CDR3: CAISVRGGIEPQHF

J: TRBJ2-7
D: TRBD1
size: NA
V: TRBV6-9
DNA: TGTGCCAGCAGTGAGTCGCGGGACAGGGTACTCTCCGAGCAGTACTTC
CDR3: CASSESRDRVLSEQYF

J: TRBJ2-1
D: TRBD2
size: NA
V: TRBV7-2
DNA: TGTGCCAGCAGCATCGACTGGACTAGCGGCTACAATGAGCAGTTCTTC
CDR3: CASSIDWTSGYNEQFF

J: TRBJ1-6
D: NA
size: NA
V: TRBV5-1
DNA: TGCGCCAGCAGCTTGGATCTGGGGTGGAATTCACCCCTCCACTTT
CDR3: CASSLDLGWNSPLHF

J: TRBJ2-1
D: TRBD2
size: NA
V: TRBV18
DNA: TGTGCCAGCTCCCGAGGGACTAGCGGGAATCGGAGGGAGCAGTTCTTC
CDR3: CASSRGTSGNRREQFF

J: TRBJ2-7
D: NA
size: NA
V: TRBV5-5
DNA: TGTGCCAGCAGCTTTTCCTACGAGCAGTACTTC
CDR3: CASSFSYEQYF

J: TRBJ2-5
D: NA
size: few
V: TRBV15
DNA: TGTGCCACCAGCCCCTCAACAGGCCAAGAGACCCAGTACTTC
CDR3: CATSPSTGQETQYF

J: TRBJ2-6
D: TRBD1
size: NA
V: TRBV7-2
DNA: TGTGCCAGCATCATGGGACAGGGAGCTGGGGCCAACGTCCTGACTTTC
CDR3: CASIMGQGAGANVLTF

J: TRBJ1-5
D: TRBD1
size: few
V: TRBV27
DNA: TGTGCCAGCAGTCTCTACAGGGGTGAGCAGCCCCAGCATTTT
CDR3: CASSLYRGEQPQHF